The entry below gives a single T cell receptor (beta chain) sequence along with its context. This clonotype was counted at least ten times. Its specific antigen is unknown. Per-base quality was not reported, and no clone a single base away is much larger than it. The sample belongs to a study of kidney transplant recipient with SARS-CoV-2 infection (dated by TCRdb to the early 2020s). V lost 6 bases and J lost 7 bases; the stretch between them is 13 bases long. The cysteine opens and the phenylalanine closes a CDR3 of 13 amino acids. Only the CDR3 portion is preserved as DNA: 39 bases, with reading frame beginning at the first base. From a lookup of the germline V gene, CDR1 and CDR2 are LGHNT and FRNRAP. Sequencing relied on an Illumina MiSeq. The peripheral T cell repertoire was profiled for human TCRbeta genes. On the study's bioinformatics: To account for variability over time, differences in clonotype abundance were tested using beta-binomial modelling. Clonotypes that had expanded were screened against the ImmuneCODE reference database of SARS-CoV-2-associated TCRs and mapped onto regions of the viral genome. Additional repertoire analyses examined TRBV gene usage, CDR3 length, CDR3 amino acid overlap between time points, distributions of clonotype abundance, and Jaccard similarity. The public reads were reanalyzed by TCRdb: fastp trimming at Q25, MiXCR alignment, in-frame beta chains only. All rows with the same CDR3 protein become a single entry with the most common DNA and genes. TCRdb's processing, not the study's, gives the V and J calls here. The sample data list roughly 230,000 distinct CDR3 sequences, and 25% to 30% of these were observed just once. Under 9.5% of the sample goes to the ten largest clones.

The label giving this sample's time point can be read as: pre-pandemic baseline sample and day 111 after first positive SARS-CoV-2 test. This sequence uses TRBV12-5 and TRBJ1-5; there is no confident call for the D gene. The receptor's source is a young adult male patient who had COVID-19 and was a kidney transplant recipient. After a transplant, certain T cells may trace back to the graft donor. This sample comprised a blood sample, obtained at baseline and on roughly day 110 from a kidney transplant recipient. The CDR3 protein: CASGLSKGQPQHF. The DNA sequence is as follows: TGTGCTAGTGGCTTATCCAAAGGGCAGCCCCAGCATTTT.